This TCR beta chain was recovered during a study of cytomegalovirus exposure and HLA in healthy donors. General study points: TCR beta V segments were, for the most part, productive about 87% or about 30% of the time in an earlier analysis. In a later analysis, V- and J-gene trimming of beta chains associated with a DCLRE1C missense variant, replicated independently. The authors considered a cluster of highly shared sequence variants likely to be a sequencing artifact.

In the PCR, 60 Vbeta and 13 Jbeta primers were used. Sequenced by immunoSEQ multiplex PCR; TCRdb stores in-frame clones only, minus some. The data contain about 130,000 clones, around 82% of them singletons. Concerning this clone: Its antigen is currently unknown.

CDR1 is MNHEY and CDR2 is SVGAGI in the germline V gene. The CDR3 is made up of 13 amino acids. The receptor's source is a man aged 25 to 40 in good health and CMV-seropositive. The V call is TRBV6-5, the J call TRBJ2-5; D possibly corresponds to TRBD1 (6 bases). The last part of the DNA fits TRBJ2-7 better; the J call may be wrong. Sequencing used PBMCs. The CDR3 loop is CASSTGPSYEQYF. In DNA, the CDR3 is TGTGCCAGCAGTACAGGGCCTTCCTACGAGCAGTACTTC.